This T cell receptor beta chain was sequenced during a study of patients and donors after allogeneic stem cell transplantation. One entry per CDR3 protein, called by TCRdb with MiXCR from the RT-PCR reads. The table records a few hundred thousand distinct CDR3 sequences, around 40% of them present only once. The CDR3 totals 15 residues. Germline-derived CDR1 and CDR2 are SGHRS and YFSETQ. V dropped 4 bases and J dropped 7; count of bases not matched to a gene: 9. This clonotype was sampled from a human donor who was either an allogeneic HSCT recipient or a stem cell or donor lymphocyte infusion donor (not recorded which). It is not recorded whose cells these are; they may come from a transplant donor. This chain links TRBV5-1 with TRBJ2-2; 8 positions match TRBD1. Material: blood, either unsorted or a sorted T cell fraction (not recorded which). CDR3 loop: CASSQRQGSGGELFF. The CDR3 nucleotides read TGCGCCAGCAGCCAGAGACAGGGGTCGGGCGGGGAGCTGTTTTTT.